A single TCR beta chain is shown here with its context. Its antigen is unknown. This table comes from immunoSEQ multiplex PCR, and its TCRdb copy is limited to in-frame clones, with some not included. The data hold roughly 36,000 clones, with almost 90% observed a single time. This sample is drawn from a study of lymphopenia after photon versus proton radiotherapy. Study results and limitations: Better survival with proton therapy was suggested as possible, not demonstrated.

The CDR3 is 12 amino acids. V lost 5 bases, J lost 5 bases, and 6 bases stayed unmatched. Germline V gives CDR1 SQVTM, CDR2 ANQGSEA. The V gene is TRBV29-1, the J gene TRBJ2-7, with 7 positions matching TRBD1. This receptor was taken from a woman aged 45-65 years with pancreatic cancer. Sample: peripheral blood, taken from a patient treated with photon-based radiotherapy. The CDR3 DNA is TGCAGCGTTACTAGGACAGGCGACGAGCAGTACTTC. Amino acids: CSVTRTGDEQYF.